This T cell receptor beta chain was sequenced for a study of T cell responses to AZD1222 COVID-19 vaccine. Study outcomes and limitations: Close to half of spike-specific TCRs reportedly recognize unmutated variant regions. The donor group comprised mostly white British people and more females; the analysis possibly underestimated clonal diversity.

Comment on this clone: Its target is not known.

The method was immunoSEQ multiplex PCR; TCRdb's version includes in-frame clones alone and lacks a portion of them. Among about 110,000 clones listed, about 90% were seen once. CDR1 is MNHNY, CDR2 SVGAGI, per germline (reference sequence). V shed 5 bases and J shed 0 bases, with 11 bases lying between them. This CDR3 contains 14 residues. The chain couples TRBV6-6 to TRBJ2-7, with D uncertain. This clonotype was obtained from an adult in good health. The sample in question was peripheral blood, obtained on day 0 of AZD1222 vaccination. This CDR3 is CASSVGSGSYEQYF. CDR3 bases: TGTGCCAGCAGTGTCGGGTCGGGCTCCTACGAGCAGTACTTC.